This paragraph reports one T cell receptor (beta chain). Clones were sequenced by immunoSEQ multiplex PCR, and TCRdb holds only the in-frame ones, with some missing. The repertoire holds 52,000 or so clones, with around nine tenths as singletons. This specimen belongs to a study of blood T cell repertoires in COVID-19. Study details: The United States, Italy and Spain were the sources of the acute and convalescent COVID-19 samples. Sources were T cells, B-cell-depleted T cells, or PBMCs; the material itself was cDNA or gDNA.

This CDR3 comprises 13 residues. The V and J ends lost 5 bases and 1 base respectively, with 8 bases between them. Per germline, CDR1 MNHEY and CDR2 SMNVEV (reference sequence). This chain links TRBV27 with TRBJ2-5, with D perhaps matching TRBD1 (6 bases). The TCR comes from a man aged 60 to 75 with active COVID-19. The specimen was peripheral blood. The CDR3 coding sequence is TGTGCCAGCAGTGCGACAGGCCAAGAGACCCAGTACTTC. Encoded protein: CASSATGQETQYF.